This TCR beta chain derives from a study of T-cell memory formation after mild COVID-19 (dated by TCRdb to the early 2020s). Looking at the study overall: TCR sequence clusters from the two donors were found to be largely donor specific. In a couple of donors, T-cell clones that expanded and contracted after mild COVID-19 were followed by sequencing TCRalpha and TCRbeta repertoires longitudinally. The cohort was made up of two young adult volunteers, one female and one male, who were previously healthy.

Ficoll-Paque density gradient centrifugation was used to isolate PBMCs. CDR1 SGHVS and CDR2 FQNEAQ were looked up in the germline V gene. Its CDR3 holds 18 amino acids, cysteine through phenylalanine. Kept here is only the CDR3 DNA, which spans 54 bases and is read in frame from base 1. From V the trimming removes 5 bases and from J it removes 5 bases, while the gene matches leave 8 bases of the junction unaccounted for. Study-level results and caveats: Contracting CD4+ clones appeared mostly in the CM and EM memory subsets, whereas CD8+ clones were enriched in EMRA. Clones contracting from day 15 to 85 had balanced CD4/CD8 phenotypes, while a second wave expanding from day 15 to 37 was biased towards CD4+. Only two mild cases were covered in the study, and larger cohorts including severe cases with pre-infection samples were considered necessary. Some responding clones were found in pre-infection memory, which suggests that pre-existing cross-reactive memory T cells took part in the SARS-CoV-2 response. Whether the second-wave clones peaking on day 37 were SARS-CoV-2 specific was not confirmed.

Sequencing was carried out with an Illumina NovaSeq 6000. cDNA libraries for TCRalpha and TCRbeta were prepared by 5'RACE using constant-segment primers, with sample barcodes and unique molecular identifiers added. Trizol reagent was used to extract RNA from every sample. Amplification of the libraries took two PCR steps, and the second step added a second sample barcode plus Illumina TruSeq adapters. Sequencing of the libraries was done on an Illumina NovaSeq, producing 2 x 150 bp paired-end reads. Regarding the original processing steps: Reads were demultiplexed and collapsed into UMI-guided consensus sequences with migec v1.2.7. Using mixcr v2.1.11, UMI consensuses were aligned to TRA and TRB V and J templates and then assembled into clonotypes. A clonotype was counted as expanded or contracted only if both edgeR and NoisET called the change significant, with noise models trained on biological replicates. edgeR calls used a false discovery rate-adjusted p below 0.01 and a log2 fold-change threshold of 1. As an exploratory analysis of dynamics, PCA with hierarchical clustering was applied to max-normalized trajectories of the 1000 most abundant clonotypes. Separately sequenced CD4+ and CD8+ repertoires were used to assign the CD4 or CD8 phenotype of responding clones. TCRdb applied fastp at Q25 and MiXCR to the public reads, then kept only in-frame beta chains. When rows share a CDR3 protein, they turn into one entry using the most common DNA and genes. The V and J calls come from TCRdb's annotation, not from the publication. Counted in this sample were fewer than 200,000 distinct CDR3 sequences; roughly 18% of them appeared once. In total, the top ten clones hold around 3.9% of the sample.

This clonotype occurred a few times. This clone's antigen is unknown. Qualities for individual bases were not recorded, and no much larger clone is one base off. The chain uses TRBV7-8 and TRBJ2-2, and TRBD2 aligns with 16 junction nucleotides. Sequenced: PBMCs or a T cell subset sorted from them (not recorded which). This sequence was found in a man in his late teens or twenties who had mild COVID-19 (a few samples of this study predate the infection). The sample titles of this study are shuffled in the database, so cell type and time point are left out; the donor was told from shared clones. The DNA reads as follows: TGTGCCAGCAGCCACCCGGGACTAGCGGGGGGGCTGACCGGGGAGCTGTTTTTT. This sequence encodes CASSHPGLAGGLTGELFF.